The following is a TCR beta chain sequence with its context. Its specificity is unknown. The data were taken from a study of vaccination effects on CD4 cells after COVID-19. Looking at the study overall: The second dose preceded post-vaccine samples by a median of 72 days. Study results and limitations: Late in the post-vaccination period, infection-induced and vaccine-induced clones underwent marked clonal contraction.

The method was immunoSEQ multiplex PCR; TCRdb's version includes in-frame clones alone and lacks a portion of them. The sample holds 13,000 to 15,000 clones, 75% seen once. The CDR3 extends over 11 amino acids. V was shortened by 10 bases and J by 11 bases, with 17 bases between the two germline ends. Germline CDR1 is ENHRY and CDR2 is SYGVKD. Expansion of antigen-specific CD4+ T cells with viral peptide pools was carried out by the ViraFEST assay before sequencing. Following culture for ten to eleven days, CD4+ T cells were isolated. Of the BNT162b2 and mRNA-1273 vaccines, participants received two doses of one or the other.

The material sequenced was CD4+ T cells from PBMCs cultured with HCoV-NL63 spike peptides, taken after COVID-19 vaccination. The receptor was derived from a human donor who received a COVID-19 vaccine. V and J are TRBV10-3 and TRBJ1-1; D ambiguous. CDR3 nucleotide sequence: TGTGCCACCAGACTGGGTTCTGGGGCTTTCTTT. Protein: CATRLGSGAFF.